This T cell receptor (beta chain) was observed in a study of OX40 agonist ivuxolimab in advanced cancers. For the study at large: The study gave patients intravenous ivuxolimab at 0.01 to 10 mg/kg every 2 weeks.

Details on this clone: Its antigen is unknown.

Whole-study findings and limits: Patients who responded partially at 0.1-3.0 mg/kg showed clonal expansion ranking among the lowest. Dosing at 0.1 to 3.0 mg/kg was accompanied by clonal expansion of CD4+ and CD8+ blood T cells by week 6. Normalized T-cell clonal expansion was also low in some nonresponders.

Some clones are missing from TCRdb's copy, which holds only in-frame ones; the method was immunoSEQ multiplex PCR. This table holds some 48,000 clones, about 81% found once. Trimming stripped 1 base from V and 0 bases from J, with 17 bases between. This CDR3 comprises 19 residues. Germline V gene data show CDR1 as SGDLS and CDR2 as YYNGEE. The receptor comes from an adult with an advanced solid tumor such as melanoma, head and neck, liver or kidney cancer. The rearrangement links TRBV9 to TRBJ2-6; a weak D match, TRBD1 (5 bases). Sequenced here: CD4+ or CD8+ T cells sorted from blood, sampled in a trial of the OX40 agonist ivuxolimab. CDR3 protein: CASSVNRDSWGSGANVLTF. CDR3 sequence (DNA): TGTGCCAGCAGCGTAAATCGTGACAGTTGGGGCTCTGGGGCCAACGTCCTGACTTTC.